The 27 T cell receptor beta chains reported below all come from one sample, sequenced in a study of beta chain features in type 1 diabetes. Their antigen targets remain unknown. Notes on the study in general: Moderately but significantly shorter TCRB CDR3s were found in Type 1 diabetes patients in all four CD4+ subsets.

Investigators reverse transcribed all isolated RNA, so they sequenced expressed TCRB transcripts. The protocol was immunoSEQ multiplex PCR, while the TCRdb copy is restricted to in-frame clones and leaves out a portion. The sample consists of 640,000 or so clones, 10% to 15% of them appearing once. Sample: naive CD4+ T cells from blood. The receptors come from a man between 18 and 35 years old with type 1 diabetes.

The table lists this clone with a few counts. The chain employs TRBV23-1 and TRBJ1-2; D is perhaps TRBD1 (5 bases). TRBV23-1 is filed as an ORF, its function uncertain. The CDR3 spans 15 residues. V was shortened by 2 bases and J by 4 bases, with 14 bases between the two germline ends. The CDR3, as DNA: TGCGCCAGCAGTCAAAACACCCACGGGGGCTATGGCTACACCTTC. Protein: CASSQNTHGGYGYTF.

This clone was seen a few times. V gene TRBV5-1 combines with J gene TRBJ1-2; 7 nucleotides line up with TRBD1. After removal of 6 bases from V and 4 bases from J, the junction contained 12 bases not matched to a gene. This CDR3 has 15 amino acids. The germline gives CDR1 SGHRS, CDR2 YFSETQ. CDR3 region: CASTLSGQPTYGYTF. DNA of the CDR3: TGCGCCAGCACCCTTTCGGGACAGCCTACCTATGGCTACACCTTC.

This clone was counted only a few times. The gene calls are TRBV4-1 and TRBJ2-3; no clear D. The CDR3 sequence is 13 residues long. Trimming took off 4 bases at V and 5 bases at J, with 10 bases between the two ends. Looked up from germline, CDR1 is MGHRA and CDR2 is YSYEKL. The CDR3 reads CASSPLPIDTQYF. DNA for the CDR3: TGCGCCAGCAGCCCTCTGCCCATAGATACGCAGTATTTT.

About this clone itself: This sample includes further DNA sequences coding for the same CDR3. This chain uses TRBV19 with TRBJ2-6; 8 bases line up with TRBD1. The V segment lost 5 bases and the J segment 4 bases; nucleotides outside the gene matches: 7. Germline CDR1 reads LNHDA; CDR2 reads SQIVND (reference sequence). This CDR3 spans 16 amino acids. The CDR3 loop is CASSPGTGAGANVLTF. Written as DNA, the CDR3 is TGTGCCAGTAGTCCAGGGACAGGAGCCGGGGCCAACGTCCTGACTTTC.

This rearrangement joins TRBV7-3 to TRBJ2-1; 10 bases fit TRBD1. CDR1 and CDR2 from the germline V gene are SGHTA and FQGTGA. The V gene end was trimmed by 0 bases and the J gene end by 4 bases; junction bases not matched to a gene: 3. The CDR3 sequence is 16 residues long. The CDR3 sequence: CASSLTRDRGYNEQFF. The CDR3 region has the DNA TGTGCCAGCAGCTTAACGCGGGACAGGGGTTACAATGAGCAGTTCTTC.

With respect to this clone: Other DNA variants within this sample encode the same CDR3. The chain recombines TRBV7-2 with TRBJ1-5, with D possibly being TRBD1 (5 bases). V shed 5 bases and J shed 2 bases, with 16 bases lying between them. Germline-derived CDR1 and CDR2 are SGHTA and FQGNSA. This CDR3 contains 16 residues. CDR3: CASSLGGGGGNQPQHF. DNA for the CDR3: TGTGCCAGCAGCCTCGGTGGGGGAGGGGGCAATCAGCCCCAGCATTTT.

This clone has more than one count but fewer than ten. This chain joins TRBV25-1 and TRBJ1-6, with 7 bases identical to TRBD1. This CDR3 has 14 residues. J was trimmed by 6 bases and V by 5 bases; bases with no gene match: 4. CDR1 is MGHDK, CDR2 SYGVNS, per germline. The CDR3: CASSRGQPNSPLHF. As DNA, the CDR3 is TGTGCCAGCAGTCGGGGACAGCCTAATTCACCCCTCCACTTT.

The sample holds a few counts of this clone. V and J are TRBV30 and TRBJ1-4; D is ambiguous. Between the trimmed V and J ends, which lost 0 bases and 8 bases, there was a span of 10 bases. Germline CDR1 and CDR2: GTSNPN and SVGIG (reference sequence). There are 13 residues in the CDR3. CDR3: CAWSVAAEEKLFF. CDR3 bases: TGTGCCTGGAGTGTCGCGGCAGAGGAAAAACTGTTTTTT. The whole variable domain, remainder taken from reference TRBV30 and TRBJ1-4, is SQTIHQWPATLVQPVGSPLSLECTVEGTSNPNLYWYRQAAGRGLQLLFYSVGIGQISSEVPQNLSASRPQDRQFILSSKKLLLSDSGFYLCAWSVAAEEKLFFGSGTQLSVL.

V gene TRBV7-2 combines with J gene TRBJ2-3, with 8 bases fitting TRBD1. Per the germline V gene, CDR1 is SGHTA and CDR2 is FQGNSA. V gave up 0 bases and J gave up 4 bases; unmatched junction bases: 6. The CDR3 consists of 16 residues. The CDR3 protein is CASSLALTGDSDTQYF. The DNA for the CDR3 is TGTGCCAGCAGCTTAGCCCTGACAGGGGATTCAGATACGCAGTATTTT.

Details on this clone: This may stem from a read error, because a much larger clone lies one nucleotide away. The J gene is TRBJ2-3, the V gene TRBV11-3; no reliable D call. Germline CDR1 SGHNT, CDR2 YENEEA. The CDR3 spans 11 residues. V lost 5 bases and J lost 2, with 2 bases in between. CDR3 in amino acids: CASSDTDTQYF. The CDR3 DNA sequence: TGTGCCAGCAGCGACACAGATACGCAGTATTTT.

This clone was detected a few times. The CDR3 DNA is TGTGCCTGGACATGGCAGGGGGATGGCTACACCTTC. Protein product: CAWTWQGDGYTF. The gene calls are TRBV30 and TRBJ1-2, with TRBD1 matching over 7 bases. The CDR3 totals 12 residues. Germline trimming cut 4 bases from V and 6 bases from J; bases unmatched to any gene: 5. Germline V CDR1 and CDR2: GTSNPN, SVGIG (reference sequence).

This rearrangement joins TRBV14 to TRBJ1-1; D perhaps matches TRBD1 (6 bases). The ends were cut back, 10 bases at V and 1 base at J, with 16 bases in the middle. Germline assignment: CDR1 SGHDN and CDR2 FVKESK. The CDR3 is 14 amino acids. This chain's CDR3 is CATKQGFGNTEAFF. CDR3 sequence (DNA): TGTGCCACCAAACAGGGATTTGGGAACACTGAAGCTTTCTTT.

The sample holds a few counts of this clone. The same CDR3 arises from other DNA sequences in this sample as well. The gene calls are TRBV6-1 and TRBJ2-7; D not certain. Germline loops: CDR1 MNHNS, CDR2 SASEGT. V was trimmed by 0 bases and J by 0 bases, leaving 6 bases between them. This CDR3 comprises 14 residues. This chain's CDR3 is CASSEAARSYEQYF. The CDR3 nucleotides are TGTGCCAGCAGTGAAGCAGCACGCTCCTACGAGCAGTACTTC.

DNA of the CDR3: TGTGCCAGCAGTGCGGGATTTACAGATTCACCCCTCCACTTT. As protein: CASSAGFTDSPLHF. The J gene is TRBJ1-6, the V gene TRBV2, with D unclear. The CDR3 runs 14 residues. Per the germline V gene, CDR1 is SNHLY and CDR2 is FYNNEI. Trimming shortened V by 4 bases and J by 8 bases, and 12 bases separated the two germline ends.

The CDR3 DNA is TGTGCCAGCAGCTCCGGGACGCTGAACACTGAAGCTTTCTTT. This sequence encodes CASSSGTLNTEAFF. This sequence joins TRBV7-9 and TRBJ1-1; a possible D gene is TRBD1 (5 bases). The CDR3 length is 14 residues. CDR1 and CDR2 from the germline V gene are SEHNR and FQNEAQ (reference sequence). Between the trimmed V and J ends, which lost 4 bases and 0 bases, there was a span of 9 bases.

This clone has only a few counts. This rearrangement joins TRBV23-1 to TRBJ2-7; 11 bases are a match to TRBD1. TRBV23-1 is recorded as an ORF, its role being uncertain. With V trimmed by 3 bases and J by 3 bases, 7 bases remained unmatched. This CDR3 is built from 16 residues. CDR3 sequence: CASSHLRTGGFYEQYF. For the CDR3, the DNA is TGCGCCAGCAGTCATCTGAGGACAGGGGGCTTCTACGAGCAGTACTTC.

There are a few counts of this clone. The rearrangement joins TRBV13 to TRBJ2-7; TRBD1 matches 7 bases. From germline, CDR1 is PRHDT and CDR2 FYEKMQ (reference sequence). CDR3 length: 16 residues. The junction had 11 bases not matched to a gene; V was cut back by 4 bases and J by 2 bases. In nucleotides, the CDR3 is TGTGCCAGCAGCTCCGACCGGGACAGTCTAACCTACGAGCAGTACTTC. Its translation is CASSSDRDSLTYEQYF.

The J gene is TRBJ2-7, the V gene TRBV9; a weak D match, TRBD2 (5 bases). This CDR3 contains 12 residues. With 7 bases removed from V and 2 bases from J, the gap between germline ends came to 10 bases. From germline, CDR1 is SGDLS and CDR2 YYNGEE. CDR3 region: CASGSSPYEQYF. The CDR3 nucleotides are TGTGCCAGCGGGAGCAGCCCCTACGAGCAGTACTTC.

This clone was detected a few times. The chain uses TRBV7-9 and TRBJ2-7, with 8 bases identical to TRBD1. The CDR3 spans 15 residues. The V gene end was trimmed by 5 bases and the J gene end by 2 bases; junction bases not matched to a gene: 8. Germline V gene lookup returns CDR1 SEHNR and CDR2 FQNEAQ (reference sequence). The DNA for the CDR3 is TGTGCCAGCAGCCCAGGATCGGGACAGGCCTACGAGCAGTACTTC. This encodes CASSPGSGQAYEQYF.

Only a few counts were recorded for this clone. The chain links TRBV13 to TRBJ2-1; possible D gene TRBD1, 6 bases. V was clipped by 6 bases and J by 1 base, with 10 bases between them. This CDR3 comprises 14 residues. CDR1 is PRHDT, CDR2 FYEKMQ, per germline (reference sequence). The CDR3, as DNA: TGTGCCAGCAGTCACAGGGATTCCTACAATGAGCAGTTCTTC. It codes for CASSHRDSYNEQFF.

This clone came up a few times. The V call is TRBV30, the J call TRBJ1-3; D might be TRBD1 (5 bases). V was shortened by 2 bases and J by 0 bases, with 14 bases between the two germline ends. From germline, CDR1 is GTSNPN and CDR2 SVGIG (reference sequence). The CDR3 is 16 amino acids. The CDR3: CAWSLSTGPSGNTIYF. The CDR3 DNA reads as TGTGCCTGGAGTCTATCCACGGGACCCTCTGGAAACACCATATATTTT.

The chain has TRBV28 and TRBJ2-2, with 8 bases lining up with TRBD1. Germline V lookup: CDR1 MDHEN, CDR2 SYDVKM. With V trimmed by 5 bases and J by 3 bases, 5 bases remained unmatched. The CDR3 loop spans 15 amino acids. In nucleotides, the CDR3 is TGTGCCAGCAGTCGGACAGGGCTAGACACCGGGGAGCTGTTTTTT. This translates into CASSRTGLDTGELFF.

This clone was picked up a small number of times. This sequence joins TRBV19 and TRBJ1-5; 12 bases match TRBD1. The J segment lost 5 bases and the V segment lost 7 bases, leaving 3 bases of the junction unmatched. Germline V gives CDR1 LNHDA, CDR2 SQIVND (reference sequence). This CDR3 has 14 amino acids. The CDR3 nucleotides read TGTGCCAGTACCGGGACAGGGGGCGATCAGCCCCAGCATTTT. Its protein is CASTGTGGDQPQHF. The full variable domain, its missing parts supplied by reference TRBV19 and TRBJ1-5, is DGGITQSPKYLFRKEGQNVTLSCEQNLNHDAMYWYRQDPGQGLRLIYYSQIVNDFQKGDIAEGYSVSREKKESFPLTVTSAQKNPTAFYLCASTGTGGDQPQHFGDGTRLSIL.

V gene TRBV5-1 combines with J gene TRBJ2-7, with D perhaps matching TRBD1 (6 bases). V was pared by 6 bases and J by 0 bases, with 19 bases between. Germline V CDR1 and CDR2: SGHRS, YFSETQ. There are 16 residues in the CDR3. CDR3 coding DNA: TGCGCCAGCAATATCAACCCGGGACAAAACTCCTACGAGCAGTACTTC. It translates to CASNINPGQNSYEQYF.

This chain links TRBV7-9 with TRBJ1-1; 7 bases map to TRBD1. Germline V gene sequence: CDR1 SEHNR, CDR2 FQNEAQ (reference sequence). The CDR3 sequence is 15 residues long. V was clipped by 5 bases and J by 0 bases; unmatched bases: 6. The CDR3 sequence is CASSRRTGVNTEAFF. The CDR3 DNA is TGTGCCAGCAGCCGTAGGACAGGCGTGAACACTGAAGCTTTCTTT.

The rearrangement joins TRBV6-5 to TRBJ1-5; possible D gene TRBD1, 6 bases. The CDR3 is 13 amino acids. Germline CDR1 and CDR2: MNHEY and SVGAGI. V was trimmed by 5 bases and J by 7 bases, leaving 12 bases between them. The CDR3 nucleotides are TGTGCCAGCAGTGAACAGGGCTCACAGCCCCAGCATTTT. It encodes CASSEQGSQPQHF.

In this sample, this clone turned up a few times. The chain is built from TRBV4-1 and TRBJ2-2; no reliable D call. V was cut by 1 base and J by 8 bases, with 14 bases left in between. The CDR3 loop spans 15 amino acids. Per the germline V gene, CDR1 is MGHRA and CDR2 is YSYEKL. CDR3 amino acids: CASSQGRLQLGELFF. The CDR3 nucleotides are TGCGCCAGCAGCCAAGGACGCCTACAGCTAGGGGAGCTGTTTTTT.